This T cell receptor beta chain was observed in a study of blood T cell repertoires in COVID-19. This table comes from immunoSEQ multiplex PCR, and its TCRdb copy is limited to in-frame clones, with some not included. The sample includes approximately 26,000 clones, almost 95% of them seen just once. Per the germline V gene, CDR1 is MNHNY and CDR2 is SVGAGI (reference sequence). The V segment lost 6 bases and the J segment 6 bases; nucleotides outside the gene matches: 9. This CDR3 spans 16 amino acids. This chain links TRBV6-6 with TRBJ2-1, with 12 nucleotides matching TRBD2. The receptor comes from a human donor in a cohort sampled during active COVID-19. The material sequenced was peripheral blood. The CDR3 reads CASRGSSGRVSNEQFF. In nucleotides, the CDR3 is TGTGCCAGCAGGGGCTCTAGCGGGAGGGTCTCCAATGAGCAGTTCTTC.